The TCR beta chain under discussion was sequenced for a study of T cell responses to AZD1222 COVID-19 vaccine. Produced via immunoSEQ multiplex PCR; TCRdb's table is partial and in-frame only. The table records 90,000 to 150,000 clones, approximately 90% of them present only once. Per the germline V gene, CDR1 is MNHEY and CDR2 is SMNVEV (reference sequence). V was shortened by 0 bases and J by 8 bases, with 8 bases between the two germline ends. This CDR3 comprises 14 residues. This sequence originates from an adult in good health. This sample comprised peripheral blood, obtained on day 0 of AZD1222 vaccination. The rearrangement uses TRBV27 and TRBJ1-6; no reliable D call. CDR3 region: CASSLSRYHSPLHF. Written as DNA, the CDR3 is TGTGCCAGCAGTTTATCCCGTTACCATTCACCCCTCCACTTT.